This TCR beta chain was recovered during a study of regulatory T cells in long-lasting Graves disease. This clonotype was recorded many times. CDR1 MDHEN and CDR2 SYDVKM come from the germline V gene. Deletions cut 8 bases from V and 2 bases from J, with 10 bases between. CDR3 length: 12 amino acids. Described time point: newly diagnosed GD, antithyroid drugs for less than 3 months. From PBMCs, RNA was extracted and then used to make the TCR library. CDR3 regions were amplified by Arm-PCR using iRepertoire HTBI primers to build TCR beta libraries. TCRdb called the multiplex PCR reads again in MiXCR, with one record for every CDR3 protein. The profile shows a few hundred thousand distinct CDR3 sequences, approximately 16% of them singletons. The sample was also reused in another study, on T cells in Graves' hyperthyroidism and ophthalmopathy.

The chain uses TRBV28 and TRBJ2-7, with D hard to call. This clonotype was obtained from a man aged 40-49 years with Graves disease. The sequenced sample was peripheral blood mononuclear cells (PBMCs), obtained at new diagnosis, from a patient treated with antithyroid drugs. In DNA form, the CDR3 reads TGTGCCAGCTGTCGGTTCGCCTACGAGCAGTACTTC. This encodes CASCRFAYEQYF.